A single sample gave rise to the 11 T cell receptor beta chains below, sequenced in a study of low-dose radiotherapy and immunotherapy resistance in tumors. Time point given: after trial treatment. Noted treatment: LDRT plus nivolumab, ipilimumab, low-dose cyclophosphamide and aspirin (RACIN trial). cDNA synthesis used a TRAV/TRBV-specific primer set for both chains. For amplifying TCRs, the PCR ran for approximately 18 cycles with Phusion, which was used together with a constant-region primer and the adapter on the V primers. One entry per CDR3 protein results from TCRdb running MiXCR on the reads. The data contain 100,000 or so distinct CDR3 sequences, about 20% of them singletons. Here the sequenced sample was PBMCs, taken after low-dose radiotherapy plus immunotherapy. The receptor set was obtained from a male donor with prostate cancer.

The chain recombines TRBV2 with TRBJ2-5; the D gene could be TRBD1 or TRBD2 (7 bases each). Germline assignment: CDR1 SNHLY and CDR2 FYNNEI. The length of the CDR3 is 14 residues. V lost 5 bases and J lost 5, with 15 bases in between. CDR3 DNA: TGTGCCAGCAGTCAGGGGGGGCCAAGGGAGACCCAGTACTTC. Protein sequence: CASSQGGPRETQYF.

This clonotype was recorded at least ten times. The V and J genes are TRBV30 and TRBJ2-1, with unresolved D. V was pared by 8 bases and J by 1 base, with 9 bases between. Germline V gene data show CDR1 as GTSNPN and CDR2 as SVGIG (reference sequence). This CDR3 contains 12 residues. The CDR3: CAGVRSYNEQFF. CDR3 DNA: TGTGCCGGGGTACGGTCCTACAATGAGCAGTTCTTC.

The rearrangement uses TRBV10-2 and TRBJ2-5, with D uncertain. V gave up 6 bases and J gave up 7 bases, with 15 bases separating them. Per the germline V gene, CDR1 is WSHSY and CDR2 is SAAADI. This CDR3 has 13 amino acids. The CDR3 DNA follows: TGCGCCAGCAGGACCCAAAGGGCCGGGACCCAGTACTTC. It yields the protein CASRTQRAGTQYF.

In its sample, this clonotype was seen many times. The chain uses TRBV12-3 or TRBV12-4 and TRBJ2-7; 7 bases map to TRBD2. The CDR3 sequence is 13 residues long. After removal of 7 bases from V and 4 bases from J, the junction contained 7 bases not matched to a gene. CDR3 protein: CASTGGSSYEQYF. CDR3 sequence (DNA): TGTGCCAGCACCGGGGGGTCCTCGTACGAGCAGTACTTC.

This clonotype was recorded at least ten times. The chain joins TRBV10-3 to TRBJ2-2, with D perhaps being TRBD1 or TRBD2 (5 bases each). With 6 bases removed from V and 2 bases from J, the gap between germline ends came to 16 bases. This CDR3 region has 16 residues. CDR1 ENHRY and CDR2 SYGVKD come from the germline V gene. CDR3 coding DNA: TGTGCCATCAGAGGTACTGGGACGGGTAACACCGGGGAGCTGTTTTTT. Translated: CAIRGTGTGNTGELFF.

This clonotype was recorded at least ten times. The chain recombines TRBV5-6 with TRBJ2-7; 10 bases map to TRBD1. The germline V gene encodes CDR1 SGHDT and CDR2 YYEEEE. CDR3 length equals 18 residues. With V trimmed by 3 bases and J by 3 bases, 15 bases remained unmatched. The CDR3 protein is CASSSIRSVGQGSYEQYF. As DNA, the CDR3 is TGTGCCAGCAGCTCTATTAGGAGTGTGGGACAGGGGAGCTACGAGCAGTACTTC.

The rearrangement uses TRBV6-2 or TRBV6-3 and TRBJ2-7; weak D call: TRBD2 (5 bases). V was trimmed by 8 bases and J by 2 bases, leaving 10 bases between them. Germline assignment: CDR1 MNHEY and CDR2 SVGEGT. The CDR3 has 12 residues. The CDR3 DNA sequence: TGTGCCAGCGCGAAGCGGCCCTACGAGCAGTACTTC. Protein sequence: CASAKRPYEQYF.

This clonotype was found many times. V is TRBV29-1 and J is TRBJ1-1; D ambiguous. CDR3 size: 11 residues. V was trimmed by 7 bases and J by 5 bases, leaving 11 bases between them. Germline CDR1 and CDR2: SQVTM and ANQGSEA. CDR3 coding DNA: TGCAGCGCCGTCAGAGGGACTGAAGCTTTCTTT. Its translation is CSAVRGTEAFF.

This clonotype was recorded at least ten times. J is TRBJ2-2 and V is TRBV5-6, with unresolved D. The germline V gene has CDR1 SGHDT and CDR2 YYEEEE. The germline V and J ends were trimmed by 2 bases and 4 bases, with 6 bases remaining between them. The CDR3 sequence is 13 residues long. CDR3 region: CASSFFRTGELFF. In DNA, the CDR3 is TGTGCCAGCAGCTTTTTCCGCACCGGGGAGCTGTTTTTT. Supplemented by reference TRBV5-6 and TRBJ2-2, the full variable domain reads DAGVTQSPTHLIKTRGQQVTLRCSPKSGHDTVSWYQQALGQGPQFIFQYYEEEERQRGNFPDRFSGHQFPNYSSELNVNALLLGDSALYLCASSFFRTGELFFGEGSRLTVL.

This clonotype was observed at least ten times. The rearrangement links TRBV6-2 or TRBV6-3 to TRBJ2-7; TRBD1 matches at 10 bases. V dropped 5 bases and J dropped 2; count of bases not matched to a gene: 3. Germline assignment: CDR1 MNHEY and CDR2 SVGEGT. CDR3 length equals 14 residues. The CDR3: CASSAGQGAYEQYF. The CDR3 DNA follows: TGTGCCAGCAGTGCAGGACAGGGGGCCTACGAGCAGTACTTC.

Many counts were recorded for this clonotype. This chain connects TRBV5-5 to TRBJ1-5; the D is unclear. The CDR3 has 13 amino acids. Germline lookup yields CDR1 SGHKS and CDR2 YYEKEE (reference sequence). Trimming pared 0 bases from V and 5 bases from J, leaving 6 bases between. The chain's CDR3 is CASSLDNDQPQHF. In DNA, the CDR3 is TGTGCCAGCAGCTTGGACAATGATCAGCCCCAGCATTTT. Complete variable domain (other parts from reference TRBV5-5 and TRBJ1-5): DAGVTQSPTHLIKTRGQQVTLRCSPISGHKSVSWYQQVLGQGPQFIFQYYEKEERGRGNFPDRFSARQFPNYSSELNVNALLLGDSALYLCASSLDNDQPQHFGDGTRLSIL.